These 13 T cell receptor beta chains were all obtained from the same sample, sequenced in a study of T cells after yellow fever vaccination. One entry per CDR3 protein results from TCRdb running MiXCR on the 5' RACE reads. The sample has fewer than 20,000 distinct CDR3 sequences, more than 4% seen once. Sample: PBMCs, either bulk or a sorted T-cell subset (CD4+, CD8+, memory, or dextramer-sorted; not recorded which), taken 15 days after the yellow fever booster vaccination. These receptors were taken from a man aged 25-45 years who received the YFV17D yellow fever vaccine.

The CDR3, as DNA: TGCAGCATGACTAGCATCAATGAGCAGTTCTTC. Its protein product is CSMTSINEQFF. The chain has TRBV23-1 and TRBJ2-1; TRBD2 agrees at 7 bases. TRBV23-1 carries the ORF label, with uncertain function. The CDR3 covers 11 residues.

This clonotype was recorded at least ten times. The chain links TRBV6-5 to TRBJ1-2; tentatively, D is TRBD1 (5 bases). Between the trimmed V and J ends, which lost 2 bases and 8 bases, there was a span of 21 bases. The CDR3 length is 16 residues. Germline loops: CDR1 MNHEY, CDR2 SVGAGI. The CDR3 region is CASSYHKTEPLHGYTF. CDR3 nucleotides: TGTGCCAGCAGTTACCACAAGACAGAGCCCCTACACGGCTACACCTTC.

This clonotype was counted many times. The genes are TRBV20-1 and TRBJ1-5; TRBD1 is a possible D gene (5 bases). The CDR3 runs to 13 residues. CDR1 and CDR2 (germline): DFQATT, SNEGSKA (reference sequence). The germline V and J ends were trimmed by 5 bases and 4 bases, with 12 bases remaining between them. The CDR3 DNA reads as TGCAGTGCTCGGGACCTCCCTAATCAGCCCCAGCATTTT. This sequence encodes CSARDLPNQPQHF.

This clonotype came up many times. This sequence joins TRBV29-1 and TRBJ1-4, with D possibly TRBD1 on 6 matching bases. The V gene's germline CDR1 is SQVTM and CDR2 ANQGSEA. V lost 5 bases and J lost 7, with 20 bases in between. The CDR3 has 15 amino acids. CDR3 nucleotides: TGCAGCGTTCCCCTGACAGGCCGCGCAGGTGAAAAACTGTTTTTT. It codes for CSVPLTGRAGEKLFF.

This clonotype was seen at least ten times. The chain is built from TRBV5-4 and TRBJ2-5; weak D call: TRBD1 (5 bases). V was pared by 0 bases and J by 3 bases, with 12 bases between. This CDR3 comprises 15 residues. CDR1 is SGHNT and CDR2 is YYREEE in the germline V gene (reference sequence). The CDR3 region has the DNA TGTGCCAGCAGCTTGGAAAGGGGCGGAAAAGAGACCCAGTACTTC. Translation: CASSLERGGKETQYF.

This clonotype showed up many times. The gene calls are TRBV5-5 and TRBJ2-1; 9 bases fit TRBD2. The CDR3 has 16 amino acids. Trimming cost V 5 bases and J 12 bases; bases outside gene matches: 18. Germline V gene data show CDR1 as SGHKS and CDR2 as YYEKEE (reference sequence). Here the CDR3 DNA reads TGTGCCAGCAGTCCTCCCATAGCGGGAGTGGGTGGAATGCAGTTCTTC. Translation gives CASSPPIAGVGGMQFF.

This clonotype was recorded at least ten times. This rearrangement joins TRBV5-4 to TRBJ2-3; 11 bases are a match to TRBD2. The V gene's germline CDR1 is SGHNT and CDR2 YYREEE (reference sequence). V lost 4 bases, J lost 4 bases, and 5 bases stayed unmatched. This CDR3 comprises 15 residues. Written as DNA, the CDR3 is TGTGCCAGCAGCCTTAGCGGGAGGGCCTCAGATACGCAGTATTTT. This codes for CASSLSGRASDTQYF.

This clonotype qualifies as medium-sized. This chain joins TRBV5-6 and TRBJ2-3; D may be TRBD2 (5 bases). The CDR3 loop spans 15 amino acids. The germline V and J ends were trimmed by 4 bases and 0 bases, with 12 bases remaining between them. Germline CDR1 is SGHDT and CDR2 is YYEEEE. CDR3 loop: CASSLRRTSTDTQYF. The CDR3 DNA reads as TGTGCCAGCAGCCTGAGACGGACTAGCACAGATACGCAGTATTTT.

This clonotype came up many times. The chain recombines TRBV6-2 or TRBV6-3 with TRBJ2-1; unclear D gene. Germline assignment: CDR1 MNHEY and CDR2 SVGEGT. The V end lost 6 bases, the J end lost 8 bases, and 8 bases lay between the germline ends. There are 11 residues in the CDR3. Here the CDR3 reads CASSQVDEQFF. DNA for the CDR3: TGTGCCAGCAGCCAAGTCGATGAGCAGTTCTTC.

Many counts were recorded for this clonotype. CDR3 protein: CASSLSPVISGGLTNTGELFF. The CDR3 DNA is TGTGCCAGCAGCTTGAGCCCTGTCATTTCGGGGGGGCTTACGAACACCGGGGAGCTGTTTTTT. The rearrangement links TRBV5-4 to TRBJ2-2; 8 nucleotides agree with TRBD2. The length of the CDR3 is 21 residues. V trimming: 1 base; J trimming: 0 bases; junction bases outside the gene matches: 17. From germline, CDR1 is SGHNT and CDR2 YYREEE (reference sequence).

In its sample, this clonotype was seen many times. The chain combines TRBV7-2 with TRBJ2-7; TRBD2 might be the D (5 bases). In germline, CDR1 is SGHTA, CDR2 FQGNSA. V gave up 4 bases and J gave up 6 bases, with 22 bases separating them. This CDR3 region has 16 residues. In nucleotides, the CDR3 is TGTGCCAGCAGCTCCAATTCCGGACTCCTCGAGCGCGAGCAGTACTTC. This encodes CASSSNSGLLEREQYF. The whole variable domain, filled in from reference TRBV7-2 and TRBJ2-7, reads GAGVSQSPSNKVTEKGKDVELRCDPISGHTALYWYRQSLGQGLEFLIYFQGNSAPDKSGLPSDRFSAERTGGSVSTLTIQRTQQEDSAVYLCASSSNSGLLEREQYFGPGTRLTVT.

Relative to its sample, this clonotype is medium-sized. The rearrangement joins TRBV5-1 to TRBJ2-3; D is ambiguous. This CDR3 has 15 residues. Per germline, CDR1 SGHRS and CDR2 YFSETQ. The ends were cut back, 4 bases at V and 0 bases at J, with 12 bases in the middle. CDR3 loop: CASSPDPTSTDTQYF. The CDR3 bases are TGCGCCAGCAGCCCGGACCCAACAAGCACAGATACGCAGTATTTT. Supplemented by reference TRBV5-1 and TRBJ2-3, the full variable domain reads KAGVTQTPRYLIKTRGQQVTLSCSPISGHRSVSWYQQTPGQGLQFLFEYFSETQRNKGNFPGRFSGRQFSNSRSEMNVSTLELGDSALYLCASSPDPTSTDTQYFGPGTRLTVL.

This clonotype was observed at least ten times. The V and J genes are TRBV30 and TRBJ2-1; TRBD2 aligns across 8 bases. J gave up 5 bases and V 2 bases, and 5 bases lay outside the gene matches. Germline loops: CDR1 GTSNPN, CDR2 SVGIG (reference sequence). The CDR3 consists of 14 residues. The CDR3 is CAWSPPGLDNEQFF. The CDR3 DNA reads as TGTGCCTGGAGTCCCCCGGGACTAGACAATGAGCAGTTCTTC.